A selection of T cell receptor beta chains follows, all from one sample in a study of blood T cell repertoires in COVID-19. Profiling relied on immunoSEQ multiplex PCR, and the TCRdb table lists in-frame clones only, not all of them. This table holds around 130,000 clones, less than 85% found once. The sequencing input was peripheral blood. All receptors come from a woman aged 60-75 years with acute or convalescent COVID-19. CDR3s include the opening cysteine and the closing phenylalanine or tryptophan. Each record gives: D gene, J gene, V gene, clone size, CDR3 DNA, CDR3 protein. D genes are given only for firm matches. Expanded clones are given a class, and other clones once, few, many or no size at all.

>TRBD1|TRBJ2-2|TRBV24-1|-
TGTGCCACCAGAGAAAACTTGGGACAGGGAAACACCGGGGAGCTGTTTTTT
CATRENLGQGNTGELFF
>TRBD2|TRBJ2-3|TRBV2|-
TGTGCCAGCAGGGGACTAGCAACAGATACGCAGTATTTT
CASRGLATDTQYF
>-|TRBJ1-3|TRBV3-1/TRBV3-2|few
TGTGCCAGCAGCCCTCATGGAGAGCCCTCTGGAAACACCATATATTTT
CASSPHGEPSGNTIYF
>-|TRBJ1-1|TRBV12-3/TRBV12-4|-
TGTGCCAGCAGTTTATGGGGGGACACTGAAGCTTTCTTT
CASSLWGDTEAFF
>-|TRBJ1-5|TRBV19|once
TGTGCCAGTAGGATGACAGGTGATCAGCCCCAGCATTTT
CASRMTGDQPQHF
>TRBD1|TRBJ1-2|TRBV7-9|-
TGTGCCAGCAGCCGCCCGGACAGGGCAATAAAGTATGGCTACACCTTC
CASSRPDRAIKYGYTF
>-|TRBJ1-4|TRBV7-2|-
TGTGCCAGCAGCCCCCAGGAAGTACTGGTTGCAACTAATGAAAAACTGTTTTTT
CASSPQEVLVATNEKLFF
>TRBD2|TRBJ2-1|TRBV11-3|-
TGTGCCAGCAGCCGCGGGGGGGGTCGATACAATGAGCAGTTCTTC
CASSRGGGRYNEQFF
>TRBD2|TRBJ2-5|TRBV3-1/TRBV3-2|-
TGTGCCAGCAAGCGGGGGCAAGAGACCCAGTACTTC
CASKRGQETQYF
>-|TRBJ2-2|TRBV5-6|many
TGTGCCAGCAGCTTGGAACGGAGTAACACCGGGGAGCTGTTTTTT
CASSLERSNTGELFF
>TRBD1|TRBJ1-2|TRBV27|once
TGTGCCAGCAGCCCTTTCGGGGACAGGCTTGTTGGCTACACCTTC
CASSPFGDRLVGYTF
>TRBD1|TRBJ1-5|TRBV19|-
TGTGCCAGTAGTACGGGACAGGGTAATGGTCAGCCCCAGCATTTT
CASSTGQGNGQPQHF
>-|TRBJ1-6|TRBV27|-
TGTGCCAGCAGTTTAGGGGGGAATGACCCAGGCTCCTATAATTCACCCCTCCACTTT
CASSLGGNDPGSYNSPLHF
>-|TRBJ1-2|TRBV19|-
TGTGCCAGTATCGGGGGACGGTATTCCGATGGCTACACCTTC
CASIGGRYSDGYTF
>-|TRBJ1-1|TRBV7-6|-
TGTGCCAGCAGCTCCATGAGCAGGGGAAGTGGCACTGAAGCTTTCTTT
CASSSMSRGSGTEAFF
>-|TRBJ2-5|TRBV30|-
TGTGCCTGGAGTGTTTTGGGCGAGGAGACCCAGTACTTC
CAWSVLGEETQYF
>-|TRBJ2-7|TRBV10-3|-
TGTGCCATCAGTCGGGATGGGGAGCAGTACTTC
CAISRDGEQYF
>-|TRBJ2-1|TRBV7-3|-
TGTGCCAGCAGCATCGACTACTACCGGAATGAGCAGTTCTTC
CASSIDYYRNEQFF
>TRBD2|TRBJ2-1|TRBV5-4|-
TGTGCCAGCAGCTTGGGCAGCGGGGGGGCGAGTGAGCAGTTCTTC
CASSLGSGGASEQFF
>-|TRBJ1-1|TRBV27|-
TGTGCCAGCAGTAGGAGGGAGGCGGGAGGTGAAGCTTTCTTT
CASSRREAGGEAFF
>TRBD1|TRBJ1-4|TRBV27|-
TGTGCCAGCAGTTTGACAGGGTATAATGAAAAACTGTTTTTT
CASSLTGYNEKLFF
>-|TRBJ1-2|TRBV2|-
TGTGCCAGCTCGAGGGACTTTAACTATGGCTACACCTTC
CASSRDFNYGYTF
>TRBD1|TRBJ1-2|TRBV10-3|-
TGTGCCATCAGTGAGCGACCTGGGACAGGTGCAAACTATGGCTACACCTTC
CAISERPGTGANYGYTF
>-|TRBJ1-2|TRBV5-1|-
TGCGCCAGCAGTGCAGGGACTCGTGCGTCTGGCTACACCTTC
CASSAGTRASGYTF
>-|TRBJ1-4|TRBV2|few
TGTGCCAGCATGATGGCTCGTTTACCTAATGAAAAACTGTTTTTT
CASMMARLPNEKLFF
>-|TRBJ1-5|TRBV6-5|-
TGTGCCAGCACCGCGCGGGGCCCGCCCCAGCATTTT
CASTARGPPQHF
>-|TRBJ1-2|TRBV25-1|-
TGTGCCAGCAGTGCCCGATCAGGGAGGGGAGGGTATGGCTACACCTTC
CASSARSGRGGYGYTF
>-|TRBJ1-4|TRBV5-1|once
TGCGCCAGCAGCGGTCGGGAGGGGTTAAATGAAAAACTGTTTTTT
CASSGREGLNEKLFF
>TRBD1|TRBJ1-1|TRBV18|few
TGTGCCAGCTCACAGGACAGGGGGGGGAAAGCTTTCTTT
CASSQDRGGKAFF
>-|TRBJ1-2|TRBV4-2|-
TGTGCCAGCAGCCAACGGGTCGGGGAGGACTATGGCTACACCTTC
CASSQRVGEDYGYTF
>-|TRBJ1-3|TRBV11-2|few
TGTGCCAGCAGCCAAAGAAACACCATATATTTT
CASSQRNTIYF
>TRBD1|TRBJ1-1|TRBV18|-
TGTGCCAGCTCACCTGCCGGGACAGGCCTCTCCACTGAAGCTTTCTTT
CASSPAGTGLSTEAFF
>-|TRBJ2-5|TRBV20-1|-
TGCAGTGCGACCACTGAGGGGACCCAGTACTTC
CSATTEGTQYF
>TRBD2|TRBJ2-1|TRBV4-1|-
TGCGCCAGCAGCCAAGATAGTAGCGGGGGGCACAATGAGCAGTTCTTC
CASSQDSSGGHNEQFF
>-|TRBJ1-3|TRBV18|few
TGTGCCAGCCAACGAGTTTCAGGAAACACCATATATTTT
CASQRVSGNTIYF
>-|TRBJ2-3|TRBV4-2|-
TGTGCCAGCAGCCAAGATGGCGGGGGCACAGATACGCAGTATTTT
CASSQDGGGTDTQYF
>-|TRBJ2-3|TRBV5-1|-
TGCGCCAGCAGCTTGGGAGAAAGTAGCACAGATACGCAGTATTTT
CASSLGESSTDTQYF
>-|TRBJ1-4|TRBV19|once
TGTGCCAGTAGTATAGACAGGGTGGAAAAACTGTTTTTT
CASSIDRVEKLFF
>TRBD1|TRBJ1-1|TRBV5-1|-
TGCGCCAGCAGCCCAGGGGGCACTGAAGCTTTCTTT
CASSPGGTEAFF
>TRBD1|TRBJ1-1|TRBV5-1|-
TGCGCCAGCAGCCAGGACAGGTCCATGAACACTGAAGCTTTCTTT
CASSQDRSMNTEAFF
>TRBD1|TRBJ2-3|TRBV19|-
TGTGCCAGTAGTATAGGCGTCGGGACAGGAGTACTCACAGATACGCAGTATTTT
CASSIGVGTGVLTDTQYF
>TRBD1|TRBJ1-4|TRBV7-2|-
TGTGCCAGCAGCTTTACGGGACAGGGGGCTGAAAAACTGTTTTTT
CASSFTGQGAEKLFF
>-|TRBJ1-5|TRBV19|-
TGTGCCAGTAGTCCTTTTGAGGGTGTCGGGCAGCCCCAGCATTTT
CASSPFEGVGQPQHF
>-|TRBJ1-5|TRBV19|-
TGTGCCAGTAGTATAGTGTCCGGGAATCAGCCCCAGCATTTT
CASSIVSGNQPQHF
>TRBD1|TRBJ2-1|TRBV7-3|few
TGTGCCAGCAGCTTAACGGGACAGGGGTCTAGTGAGCAGTTCTTC
CASSLTGQGSSEQFF
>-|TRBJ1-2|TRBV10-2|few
TGCGCCAGCAGTGAGTGGCCAGTGCGGGACTACACCTTC
CASSEWPVRDYTF
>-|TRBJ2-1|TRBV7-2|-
TGTGCCAGCAGCTCAATCAATGAGGGGTTCTTC
CASSSINEGFF
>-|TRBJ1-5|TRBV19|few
TGTGCCAGTAGTTATTCAGGGCTTAGCAATCAGCCCCAGCATTTT
CASSYSGLSNQPQHF
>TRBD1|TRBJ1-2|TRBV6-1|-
TGTGCCAGCAGTGAATGGGGACAGGGCCCATATGGCTACACCTTC
CASSEWGQGPYGYTF
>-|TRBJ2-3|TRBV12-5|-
TGTGCTAGTGGTTCTGGGGGGGGCGATACGCAGTATTTT
CASGSGGGDTQYF
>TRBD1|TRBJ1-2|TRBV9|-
TGTGCCAGCAGCGACAGACAGGGGGCGCATGGCTACACCTTC
CASSDRQGAHGYTF
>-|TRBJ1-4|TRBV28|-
TGTGCCAGCAGTTTAGGGGGGACCAACCCAAAACTGTTTTTT
CASSLGGTNPKLFF
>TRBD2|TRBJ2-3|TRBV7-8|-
TGTGCCAGCAGCCTTGTGACGGGACTAGGGACAGATACGCAGTATTTT
CASSLVTGLGTDTQYF
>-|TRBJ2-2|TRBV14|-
TGTGCCAGCAGCCAAGAAGCGCGATCGCTAGCAGACACCGGGGAGCTGTTTTTT
CASSQEARSLADTGELFF
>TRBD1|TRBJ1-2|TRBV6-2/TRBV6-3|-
TGTGCCAGCAGCGGACAGGCCTATGGCTACACCTTC
CASSGQAYGYTF
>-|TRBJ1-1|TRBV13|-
TGTGCCAGCAGCCTCCCGGGCGGGGGGGCCAACACTGAAGCTTTCTTT
CASSLPGGGANTEAFF
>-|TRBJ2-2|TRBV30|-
TGTGCCTGGATGTTAGCCGGGGAGCTGTTTTTT
CAWMLAGELFF
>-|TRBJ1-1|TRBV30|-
TGTGCCTGGAGTCCAACAAGGAACAAGGGGCGGGAAACTGAAGCTTTCTTT
CAWSPTRNKGRETEAFF
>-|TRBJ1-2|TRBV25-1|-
TGTGCCAGCAGTGAAGGGACAATGGTCTATGGCTACACCTTC
CASSEGTMVYGYTF
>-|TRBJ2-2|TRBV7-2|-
TGTGCCAGCAACGTGGCTGGGGGCTACGGGGAGCTGTTTTTT
CASNVAGGYGELFF